This T cell receptor (beta chain) was sequenced for a study of breast tumors, draining lymph nodes, adjacent tissues (dated by TCRdb to 2016 to 2018). As for the study more broadly: The study compared TCR beta repertoires across tumor, adjacent nontumor tissue and axillary lymph nodes from breast cancer patients. In human breast cancer, the study set out to assess how tumor, surrounding tissue and draining lymph node repertoires relate to one another and whether T cells might be exchanged between them. Findings and caveats that apply to the study as a whole: Rather than being directly demonstrated, the conclusion that tumor T cells originate in lymph nodes was presented as consistent with a hypothesis. Tumors showed preferential V and J gene usage, and their T-cell repertoire diversity fell below that of lymph nodes yet above that of nontumor tissue. The data were considered consistent with most tumor T cells being derived from the lymph node and subsequently expanding within tumor tissue. Tumor and nontumor tissue repertoires were found to be significantly more similar in luminal-like than in basal-like breast cancer.

Including the terminal cysteine and phenylalanine, the CDR3 comprises 12 residues. CDR3 DNA only is kept here, 36 bases in frame from base 1. The germline V and J ends show losses of 4 bases and 5 bases respectively, and no gene match explains 1 base of the junction. CDR1 and CDR2 were assigned from the germline V gene (reference sequence) as GTSNPN and SVGIG. The lymph node samples were taken from the axillary draining lymph nodes of breast cancer patients. This clonotype came up a few times. Its target antigen remains unknown. No much larger clone is present one base from it, and per-base qualities are unavailable. The sample was run on an Illumina HiSeq 2000. Multiplex PCR amplification was used to generate the TCR beta chain libraries. The amplified TCR beta chain products were analyzed by high-throughput sequencing. The public reads were quality trimmed at Q25 with fastp and then assembled into clones with MiXCR by TCRdb, keeping productive beta chains. Rows with one shared CDR3 protein collapse into an entry with the most common genes and DNA. The sample has 120,000 or so distinct CDR3 sequences on record, around 20% of them singletons. The top ten clones comprise less than 4% of the sample.

The sequenced material came from axillary lymph node tissue. The chain employs TRBV30 and TRBJ2-3, with 9 bases in between that match TRBD2. This sequence was found in a female donor with breast cancer. Some clones in this sample may be carry-over from other donors' samples. The base sequence is TGTGCCTGGACTAGCGGGGTAGATACGCAGTATTTT. It translates as CAWTSGVDTQYF.